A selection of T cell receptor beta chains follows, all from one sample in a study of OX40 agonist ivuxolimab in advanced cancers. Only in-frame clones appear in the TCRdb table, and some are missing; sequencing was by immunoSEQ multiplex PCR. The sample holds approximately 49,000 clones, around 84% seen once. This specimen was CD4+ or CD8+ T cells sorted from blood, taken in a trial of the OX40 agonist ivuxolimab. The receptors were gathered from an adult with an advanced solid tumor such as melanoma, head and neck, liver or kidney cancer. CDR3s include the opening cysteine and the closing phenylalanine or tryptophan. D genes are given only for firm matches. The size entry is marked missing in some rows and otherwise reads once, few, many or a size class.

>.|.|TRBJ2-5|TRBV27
TGTGCCAGCAGTTTATCGGGGCATTACCAAGAGACCCAGTACTTC
CASSLSGHYQETQYF
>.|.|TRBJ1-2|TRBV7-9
TGTGCCAGCAGCCCCGACGAAGATGGCTACACCTTC
CASSPDEDGYTF
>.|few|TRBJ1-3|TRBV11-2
TGTGCCAGCAGCTTAGATCTTGTCCCAGGCATCTCTGGAAACACCATATATTTT
CASSLDLVPGISGNTIYF
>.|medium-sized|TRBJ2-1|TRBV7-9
TGTGCCAGCAGCTCTCTGGGCTCCAACAATGAGCAGTTCTTC
CASSSLGSNNEQFF
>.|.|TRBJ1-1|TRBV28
TGTGCCAGCAGTCTACGCGGGACGGTGAACGCTGAAGCTTTCTTT
CASSLRGTVNAEAFF
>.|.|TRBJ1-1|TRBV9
TGTGCCAGCAGCGGCCAGGGAGCTGAAGCTTTCTTT
CASSGQGAEAFF
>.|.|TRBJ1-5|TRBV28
TGTGCCAGCAGTTCGGGACGCAATCAGCCCCAGCATTTT
CASSSGRNQPQHF
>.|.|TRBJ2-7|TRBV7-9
TGTGCCAGCAGCCCTGAGCGAGGGGCGGCCTACGAGCAGTACTTC
CASSPERGAAYEQYF
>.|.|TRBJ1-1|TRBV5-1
TGCGCCAGCAGCTGGGGGGAGGGAACTGAAGCTTTCTTT
CASSWGEGTEAFF
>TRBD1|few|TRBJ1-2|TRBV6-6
TGTGCCAGCAGGGACGGGACAGGGGTTGACTACACCTTC
CASRDGTGVDYTF
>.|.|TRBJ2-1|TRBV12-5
TGTGCTAGTGGTTTGGAATTAGGACATGAGCAGTTCTTC
CASGLELGHEQFF
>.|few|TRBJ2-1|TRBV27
TGTGCCAGCAGTTTCATGGCCTACAATGAGCAGTTCTTC
CASSFMAYNEQFF
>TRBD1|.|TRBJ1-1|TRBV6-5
TGTGCCAGCAGGTACGGGACAGGTGGTGGAGCTTTCTTT
CASRYGTGGGAFF
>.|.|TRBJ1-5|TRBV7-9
TGTGCCAGCAGCTCAGAACAGGGATCCCTAAATAATCAGCCCCAGCATTTT
CASSSEQGSLNNQPQHF
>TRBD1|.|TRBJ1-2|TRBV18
TGTGCCAGCTCACCACCGGACAGGGAAGAGGTCGGTGACTACACCTTC
CASSPPDREEVGDYTF
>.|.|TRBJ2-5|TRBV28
TGTGCCACCCTCGGACCGGGACGGCAAGAGACCCAGTACTTC
CATLGPGRQETQYF
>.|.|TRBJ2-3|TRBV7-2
TGTGCCAGCAGCTTGATCGGCCCCGGAGAAGATACGCAGTATTTT
CASSLIGPGEDTQYF
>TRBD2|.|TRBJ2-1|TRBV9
TGTGCCAGCAGCGCCAGCACTAGCGGGGGGCCCCTCAACAATGAGCAGTTCTTC
CASSASTSGGPLNNEQFF